Sequencing of this TCR beta chain was carried out in a study of human T cells and chemical hapten exposure. In this sample, this clonotype turned up a few times. TCRdb re-called the RACE reads with MiXCR, one entry per CDR3 protein. There are about 42,000 distinct CDR3 sequences in the sample; roughly an eighth occur only once, and about 6% lies in the top ten. The sample's time point: pre-sensitization, week 0. Treatment indicated: therapeutic diphenylcyclopropenone sensitization with weekly scalp DPC. V lost 3 bases and J lost 8; bases outside the gene matches: 7. The germline V gene encodes CDR1 MDHEN and CDR2 SYDVKM. The CDR3 sequence is 14 residues long.

Specimen: whole blood, collected in connection with sensitization to the hapten diphenylcyclopropenone (DPC). This sequence was found in a woman aged 25 to 45 with alopecia areata. Some clones in this sample may be carry-over from other donors' samples. V is TRBV28 and J is TRBJ1-1; 9 bases map to TRBD1. Here the CDR3 reads CASSLPGTGTEAFF. The DNA of the CDR3 is TGTGCCAGCAGTTTGCCCGGGACAGGGACAGAAGCTTTCTTT.